This T cell receptor (beta chain) was recovered during a study of breast tumors, draining lymph nodes, adjacent tissues. Findings and caveats of the study: Data only fit, rather than demonstrated, lymph node origin of most tumor T cells.

This clonotype was seen at least ten times. Its antigen is unknown. The lymph nodes were axillary draining lymph nodes from breast cancer patients. The CDR3 has 14 amino acids. Germline CDR1 MDHEN, CDR2 SYDVKM. V was trimmed by 3 bases and J by 8 bases, leaving 16 bases between them. TCRdb fed the multiplex PCR reads into MiXCR, producing one record per CDR3 protein. The data hold 140,000 to 150,000 distinct CDR3 sequences, with about 31% observed a single time. Source material: axillary lymph node tissue. This sequence was found in a female donor with breast cancer. Some clones in this sample may be carry-over from other donors' samples. This chain joins TRBV28 and TRBJ1-2, with unresolved D. In DNA form, the CDR3 reads TGTGCCAGCAGTTTTGAGGGCCTTCCTTTCGGCTACACCTTC. Translated: CASSFEGLPFGYTF.